This TCR beta chain was documented in a study of CD8+CD57+ T cells in acquired aplastic anemia. Study-level background: Sorted CD4+ and CD8+ cells yielded 2.5 to 3.5 ug of DNA on average.

Genomic DNA, serving as template, underwent TCR beta VDJ and CDR3 profiling. From the reads, TCRdb called clonotypes with MiXCR, one entry per CDR3 protein. The sample gives hundreds of thousands of distinct CDR3 sequences, about 80% of which show up once; less than 50% is in the top ten. General observations from the study: Comparison of patients with controls identified 25 to 30 shared CD8+ CDR3 sequences. Patients did not significantly differ from controls in CD8+ Simpson's diversity.

Comments on this clonotype: No antigen is known for it.

Trimming took 0 bases from V and 12 from J, leaving 15 bases between them. In germline, CDR1 is SGDLS, CDR2 YYNGEE. The CDR3 is made up of 13 amino acids. Sequencing involved patients with CD8+CD57+ cell expansion previously shown by flow cytometry. The diagnosis in all patients was severe acquired aplastic anemia. This sequence joins TRBV9 and TRBJ1-2, with D unclear. This clonotype was obtained from a human donor with aplastic anemia. Sequencing used sorted CD4+, CD8+, or CD8+CD57+ T cells (not recorded which) from PBMCs. The CDR3 is CASSVVASSDHTF. The DNA of the CDR3 is TGTGCCAGCAGCGTAGTGGCATCGAGTGACCACACCTTC.